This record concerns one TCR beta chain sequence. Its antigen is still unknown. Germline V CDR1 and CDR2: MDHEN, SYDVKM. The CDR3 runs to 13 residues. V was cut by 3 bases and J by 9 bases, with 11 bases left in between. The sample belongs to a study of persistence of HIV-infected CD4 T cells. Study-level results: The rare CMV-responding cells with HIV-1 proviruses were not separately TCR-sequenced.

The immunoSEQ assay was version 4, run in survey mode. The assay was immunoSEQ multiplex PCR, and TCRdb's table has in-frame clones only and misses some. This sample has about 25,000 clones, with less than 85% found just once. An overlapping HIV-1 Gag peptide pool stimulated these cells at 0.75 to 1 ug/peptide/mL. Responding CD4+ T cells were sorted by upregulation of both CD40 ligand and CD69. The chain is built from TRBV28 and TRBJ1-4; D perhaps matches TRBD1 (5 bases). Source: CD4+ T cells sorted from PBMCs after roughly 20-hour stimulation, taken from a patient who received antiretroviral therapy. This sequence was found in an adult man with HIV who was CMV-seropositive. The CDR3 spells CASSLGLDKKLFF. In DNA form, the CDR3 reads TGTGCCAGCAGTTTGGGACTGGACAAAAAACTGTTTTTT. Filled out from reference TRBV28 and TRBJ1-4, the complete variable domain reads DVKVTQSSRYLVKRTGEKVFLECVQDMDHENMFWYRQDPGLGLRLIYFSYDVKMKEKGDIPEGYSVSREKKERFSLILESASTNQTSMYLCASSLGLDKKLFFGSGTQLSVL.